This is a list of T cell receptor beta chains from one sample in a study of glioma-infiltrating T cells. TCRdb re-called the multiplex PCR reads with MiXCR, one entry per CDR3 protein. The table records about 180,000 distinct CDR3 sequences, around 40% of them present only once. The specimen sequenced was glioma tissue, nonneoplastic brain tissue, or PBMCs (not recorded which). The receptors stem from a human donor with low-grade glioma or glioblastoma, undergoing nonglioma brain surgery, or in good health (not recorded which). The CDR3 runs from the conserved cysteine through the conserved F or W. A D gene is named only where the DNA matches it firmly. The size of a clone is reported for some rows only, either as once, few or many, or as a class for expanded clones.

j_call d_call clone_size v_call cdr3_aa cdr3_nt
TRBJ2-1 TRBD2 - TRBV28 CASTHRRGREGDEQFF TGTGCCAGCACCCACCGACGCGGGAGGGAAGGGGACGAGCAGTTCTTC
TRBJ2-5 - many TRBV7-2 CASTHTEEETQYF TGTGCCAGCACCCACACTGAAGAAGAGACCCAGTACTTC
TRBJ1-5 - many TRBV10-3 CAISDPSSQPQHF TGTGCCATCAGTGACCCCAGTAGTCAGCCCCAGCATTTT
TRBJ1-1 - many TRBV20-1 CSARNDMNTEAFF TGCAGTGCTAGGAACGATATGAACACTGAAGCTTTCTTT
TRBJ2-1 TRBD2 many TRBV6-1 CASSPSGGRYNEQFF TGTGCCAGCTCCCCGAGCGGGGGGAGATACAATGAGCAGTTCTTC
TRBJ1-1 - few TRBV7-9 CASSLDGPPGTEAFF TGTGCCAGCAGCTTAGACGGACCCCCGGGCACTGAAGCTTTCTTT
TRBJ2-1 - - TRBV6-6 CASSLNVAVHWHEQFF TGTGCCAGCAGCCTGAATGTAGCGGTCCATTGGCATGAGCAGTTCTTC
TRBJ2-5 - many TRBV24-1 CATSDGFQETQYF TGTGCCACCAGTGATGGGTTCCAAGAGACCCAGTACTTC
TRBJ1-5 - many TRBV12-3/TRBV12-4 CASSLLAQPQHF TGTGCCAGCAGTTTATTGGCTCAGCCCCAGCATTTT
TRBJ1-2 - few TRBV5-5 CASSLQLRGYTF TGTGCCAGCAGCTTACAGCTCCGAGGCTACACCTTC